This T cell receptor (beta chain) was found in a study of human T cells and chemical hapten exposure (dated by TCRdb to the early 2020s). Looking at the study overall: For sensitization, 2% DPC in acetone was applied to a 2 cm by 2 cm area of upper inner arm skin. Libraries were pooled for sequencing, and variation in per-sample TCR yields was attributed mainly to small differences in library volumes within the pool. Blood was sampled from patients pre-sensitization (week 0) and at 2, 6 and about 24 weeks after DPC sensitization. Most of the patients in the cohort were female, and the cohort covered alopecia areata with under or over 50% scalp involvement, alopecia totalis and alopecia universalis. Patch tests used Finn chambers with 0.01% DPC on the upper back, scored after 6 days by International Contact Dermatitis Research Group standards. Peripheral blood TCR repertoire changes were tracked in vivo in alopecia patients during primary and secondary sensitization to the hapten diphenylcyclopropenone (DPC). For TCR sequencing, blood came from 25 to 30 alopecia patients at anywhere from one to four time points (pre-sensitization, 2, 6 and 24 weeks). Weekly therapeutic DPC doses were additionally applied to the scalp of patients throughout the approximately 23-week study period.

The library was made by RACE. The sequencer was a NextSeq 500. During library preparation, unique molecular identifiers were attached to individual cDNA molecules so that TCRs could be counted in a quantitative, reproducible way. From each blood RNA sample, both TCR alpha and TCR beta chains were sequenced. The paper's processing steps were these. A median of around 100,000 TCRs per sample was observed, with a range of about 20,000 to 700,000. V, J and CDR3 annotation of the TCR reads was carried out using the Decombinator software suite. To make PS versus PT1 abundance plots, every sample was subsampled to the same number of TCRs (28,000). TCRs were defined as expanded if absent before sensitization and observed at least eight times at the 2-week time point. Through fastp at Q25 and MiXCR, TCRdb rebuilt clones from the public reads, retaining in-frame beta chains. Entries that share a CDR3 protein sequence are merged under the most common genes and DNA. The V and J calls come from TCRdb's annotation, not from the publication. This sample holds 62,000 or so distinct CDR3 sequences; roughly 11% were observed only once. The leading ten clones occupy 2% to 3% of the sample.

Paper-wide results and their limitations: No change with DPC sensitization was found in the number of TCRs above 1 in 1000 frequency, and no evidence of global repertoire structure alterations was found. Because every patient had alopecia, a presumed autoimmune disease, the patients' immune response might differ from that of healthy individuals. After repeated subsampling, changes were observed in the strength of the expansion versus patch-test correlation and in the threshold at which the correlation became significant. A positive correlation was found between the number of PT1 expanded TCRs and patch test score, with significance reached at thresholds 8, 16 and 32 but not 4. Expanded TCRs formed significantly more large CDR3 similarity clusters than pre-sensitization or healthy control sets, consistent with antigen-driven responses.

From its cysteine to its phenylalanine, the CDR3 spans 16 amino acids. Only CDR3 DNA is held: 48 bases, read in frame from base 1. Sequences LGHNA (CDR1) and YSLEER (CDR2) are obtained from the germline V gene. V and J lose 0 bases and 6 bases, and a span of 17 bases separates them. A remark on this clonotype: The antigen it binds to is not known. Per-nucleotide qualities are absent, and no much larger clonotype sits a single base away.

The time point label here, explained by the study, means: patch test 3, about 24 weeks after DPC sensitization. According to the study, the label for this sample's treatment or condition signals: therapeutic diphenylcyclopropenone sensitization with weekly scalp DPC. At every patch-test visit, the blood draw took place before the patch test was put on. Patients were considered eligible if aged 18 to 70, diagnosed with alopecia and deemed suitable for DPC therapy, and patients were excluded if pregnant. Total RNA was extracted from unfractionated whole blood collected in Tempus Blood RNA tubes. The sequence is built from TRBV4-3 and TRBJ1-2; the D gene is perhaps TRBD1, on 5 matching bases. The sequenced sample was whole blood, obtained in connection with sensitization to the hapten diphenylcyclopropenone (DPC). The TCR sequence derives from a woman aged 25 to 39 with alopecia areata. Some clones in this sample may be carry-over from other donors' samples. The bases are TGCGCCAGCAGCCAAGATCCCCTGGCAGGGCGAAATGGCTACACCTTC. The encoded protein is CASSQDPLAGRNGYTF.